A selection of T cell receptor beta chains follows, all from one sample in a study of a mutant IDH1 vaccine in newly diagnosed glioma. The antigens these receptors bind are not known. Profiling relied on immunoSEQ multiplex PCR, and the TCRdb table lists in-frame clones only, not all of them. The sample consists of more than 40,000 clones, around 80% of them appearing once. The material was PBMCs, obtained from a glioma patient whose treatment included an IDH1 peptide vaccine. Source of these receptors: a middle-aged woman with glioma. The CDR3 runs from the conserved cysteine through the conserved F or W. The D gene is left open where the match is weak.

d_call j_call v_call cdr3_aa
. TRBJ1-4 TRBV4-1 CASGRGHGNEKLFF
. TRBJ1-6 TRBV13 CASSFGGYNSPLHF
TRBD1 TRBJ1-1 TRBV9 CASSPGGANTEAFF
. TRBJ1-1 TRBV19 CASSVDGGATEAFF
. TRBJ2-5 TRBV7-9 CASSSSWPQEETQYF
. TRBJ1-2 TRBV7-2 CASSSDGRPGFSVYTF
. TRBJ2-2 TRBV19 CASRVWGTNTGELFF
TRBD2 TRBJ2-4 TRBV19 CASRPRETKNIQYF
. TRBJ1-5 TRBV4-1 CASSPPAGSNQPQHF
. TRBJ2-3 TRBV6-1 CATSFTGNTDTQYF
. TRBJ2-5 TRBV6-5 CASTSGLGEETQYF
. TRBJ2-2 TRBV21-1 CASSKHPGAIPQRTGELFF
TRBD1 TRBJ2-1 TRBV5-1 CASRLDRVGNEQFF
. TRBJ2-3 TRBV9 CASGADPAGRGQYF
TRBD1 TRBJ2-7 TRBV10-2 CASRADRGTHREQYF
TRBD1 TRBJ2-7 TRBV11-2 CASSFRQGASYEQYF
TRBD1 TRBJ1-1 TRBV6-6 CASSAGGWIEAFF
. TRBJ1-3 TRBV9 CASSARVGGNTIYF
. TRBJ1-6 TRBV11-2 CASSPGNSPLHF
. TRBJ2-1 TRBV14 CASSLITSNGEQFF
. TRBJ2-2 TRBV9 CASSASVPGELFF
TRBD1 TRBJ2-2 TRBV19 CASSPSRQGAGELFF
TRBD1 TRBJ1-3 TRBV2 CASSEGGQIFGNTIYF